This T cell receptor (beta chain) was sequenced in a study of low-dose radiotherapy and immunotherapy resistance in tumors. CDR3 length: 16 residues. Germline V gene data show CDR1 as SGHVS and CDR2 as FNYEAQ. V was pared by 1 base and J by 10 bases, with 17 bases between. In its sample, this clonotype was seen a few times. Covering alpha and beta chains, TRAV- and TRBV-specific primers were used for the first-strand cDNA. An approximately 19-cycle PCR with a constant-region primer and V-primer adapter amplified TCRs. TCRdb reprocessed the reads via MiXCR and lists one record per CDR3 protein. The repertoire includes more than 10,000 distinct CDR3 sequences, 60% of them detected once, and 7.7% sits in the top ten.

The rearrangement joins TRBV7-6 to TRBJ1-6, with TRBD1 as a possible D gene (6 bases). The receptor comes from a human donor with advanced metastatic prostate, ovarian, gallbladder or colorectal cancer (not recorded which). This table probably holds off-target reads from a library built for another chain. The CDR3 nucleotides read TGTGCCAGCAGCTTAGGCGCAGCAGGGGATGGGTCACCCCTCCACTTT. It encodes CASSLGAAGDGSPLHF.